This TCR beta chain was sequenced in a study of cytomegalovirus exposure and HLA in healthy donors. The study, taken as a whole, reports: The authors enumerated around 150 TCR beta chains as linked to cytomegalovirus.

Turning to this clone: Its antigen remains unidentified.

Repertoires were generated with immunoSEQ multiplex PCR, while TCRdb's copy carries only in-frame clones and drops some. The sample lists some 98,000 clones; over 75% were seen once. The CDR3 runs 17 residues. The V gene lost 1 base and the J gene lost 2 bases, with 16 bases spanning the gap. Per the germline V gene, CDR1 is SGHTA and CDR2 is FQGNSA. The receptor comes from a man younger than 30 in good health and CMV-seropositive. The chain is built from TRBV7-2 and TRBJ2-3, with D possibly matching TRBD2 (5 bases). The sequencing input was PBMCs. As DNA, the CDR3 is TGTGCCAGCAGCTTAGACCGGACCCTAGCTGCCACAGATACGCAGTATTTT. Protein sequence: CASSLDRTLAATDTQYF.